This T cell receptor (beta chain) was captured in a study of shared clonotypes between healthy human individuals (dated by TCRdb to 2020 to 2022). With regard to the full study: Three men and a couple of women, aged 18 to 49 years, made up the cohort. For each donor, CD4 naive and CD4 memory were each given three plates, CD8 naive was given two plates, and CD8 memory was given one plate. The study deeply sequenced blood TCR repertoires of about 5 healthy adults to estimate repertoire size and the extent of clonotype sharing between individuals. To increase sequencing depth and limit assay-specific biases, TCR repertoire library preparation and sequencing were carried out by different laboratories using diverse techniques. Per donor, leukapheresis produced somewhere between about 0.9 and 9.5 billion PBMCs.

TCR CDR3 regions were amplified from genomic DNA by multiplex PCR using the deep immunoSEQ assay. Extracted genomic DNA from each cell subset was distributed evenly across all wells of several immunoSEQ 96-well plates, and each plate was treated as a replicate. Each replicate PCR for sorted subsets received 200 ng genomic DNA, equal to roughly 29,000 T cell genomes. Purified libraries were quantified with a Qubit 3.0 fluorometer, sized on a Bioanalyzer 2100, and re-quantified with the KAPA Library Quantification kit. Every immunoSEQ 96-well plate was sequenced on a dedicated single-read 150-cycle Illumina NextSeq 550 flow cell. As for how the authors treated the data: Because only junctional sequences without quality scores were contained in the immunoSEQ output, filtering matching that applied to full-length reads could not be performed. To assign V/J genes and CDR3, sequences were annotated using PyIR, a Python wrapper for IgBLAST v1.9, with IMGT germline references. Reads with weak V/J assignments (E-value above 1e-6), missing CDR3, stop codons, out-of-frame junctions, or ambiguous translated residues were removed. A V3J clonotype was defined by an identical inferred V gene, J gene, and CDR3 amino acid sequence. The percentage overlap between two repertoires was calculated by dividing the number of shared unique clonotypes by the size of the smaller repertoire. Richness of each repertoire was evaluated using RTK rarefaction, the Chao1 estimator, and Recon v2.1 estimates of unobserved clonotypes. OLGA was used to compute generation probabilities for all TCRbeta clonotypes that the gDNA method yielded from four donors. TCRdb carries this immuneACCESS record with in-frame sequences only. Its versions omit some clonotypes, under half of them owing to an unresolved V gene in the studies checked, with the rest unexplained. That table is the source of V, J and clone size, and D and trimming were worked out from the DNA. Present in this sample are some 2,500,000 clones, over 85% of which were seen just once. In total, the top ten clones hold roughly 0.36% of the sample.

The donors were healthy, HIV-negative adults with no recently reported acute infections or vaccinations. All donors were Caucasian adults living in Nashville, Tennessee, USA. Magnetic negative selection was used to enrich CD4+ T cells, after which naive cells were positively selected on CD45RA and the negative fraction became the memory subset. Blood was collected by leukapheresis, and PBMCs were isolated by Ficoll-Histopaque density gradient centrifugation and then cryopreserved in liquid nitrogen vapor phase. Analytical flow cytometry was used to check the purity and quantity of every magnetically sorted T cell population. From each sorted fraction, genomic DNA was isolated and quantified by UV absorbance on a Nanodrop 2000c. About this clone itself: Its specific antigen is unknown. Per-base qualities were not stored, and no clone one base away is much larger.

CDR1 and CDR2 (WNHNN, SYGVQD) derive from the germline V gene (reference sequence). Counted from cysteine to phenylalanine, this CDR3 has 15 amino acids. Only the CDR3 portion is preserved as DNA: 45 bases, with reading frame beginning at the first base. V is cut back by 3 bases and J by 4 bases, with 4 bases in the junction unmatched. Broad study findings and their caveats: Naive subsets generally had larger estimated clonotype richness than memory subsets did. Across a few donors, approximately 5% of naive CD4, roughly 3.8% of naive CD8, roughly 2.3% of memory CD4, and over 0.35% of memory CD8 clonotypes were shared. Based on pairwise subsampling, the degree of clonotype sharing among donors was expected to be affected by sequencing depth. Sampling was limited to blood, and TCR repertoires in tissue likely differ from TCR repertoires in blood. The small number of donors limited the genetic and exposure-history diversity represented. Compared with non-shared clonotypes, the clonotypes found in all four sorted-subset donors had higher generation probabilities. Even with the large sequencing depth, rarefaction of the sorted-subset datasets indicated that sequencing was incomplete.

Material: naive CD4+ T cells from PBMCs. In light of the paper, this sample's cell subset or site label describes: CD45RA+ positively selected. This sequence originates from a man aged 18 to 30 in good health. Some clones in this sample may be carry-over from other donors' samples. Recombination connected TRBV10-1 to TRBJ2-7; a stretch of 12 junction bases matches TRBD1. The sequenced DNA: TGCGCCAGCAGTGACGCGGGACAGGGGGCTTACGAGCAGTACTTC. It translates as CASSDAGQGAYEQYF.